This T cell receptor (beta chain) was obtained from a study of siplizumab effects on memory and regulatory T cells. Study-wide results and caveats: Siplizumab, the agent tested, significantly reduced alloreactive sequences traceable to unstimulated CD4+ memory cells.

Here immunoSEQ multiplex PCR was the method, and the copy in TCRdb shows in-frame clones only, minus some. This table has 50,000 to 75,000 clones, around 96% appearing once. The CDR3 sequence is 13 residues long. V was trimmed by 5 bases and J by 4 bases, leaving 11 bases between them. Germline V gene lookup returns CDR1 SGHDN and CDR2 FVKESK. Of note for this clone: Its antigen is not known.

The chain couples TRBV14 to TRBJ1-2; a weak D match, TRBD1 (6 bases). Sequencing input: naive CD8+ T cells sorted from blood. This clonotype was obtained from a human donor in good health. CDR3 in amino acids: CASSWGQGYGYTF. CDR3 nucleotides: TGTGCCAGCAGCTGGGGGCAGGGCTATGGCTACACCTTC.